A single sample is the source of the 22 T cell receptor beta chains below, sequenced in a study of PD-L1 blockade in urothelial cancer. Sequencing used immunoSEQ multiplex PCR; TCRdb keeps in-frame clones, though not all of them. The table lists 30,000 or so clones, around 89% of them singletons. Time point denoted: peripheral blood 6 weeks after treatment start. The specimen comprised PBMCs, sampled around atezolizumab (anti-PD-L1) treatment. All receptors come from a man aged 80 or over with urothelial cancer.

In this sample, this clone turned up a few times. V gene TRBV4-1 combines with J gene TRBJ2-7; TRBD2 aligns across 7 bases. This CDR3 has 16 amino acids. Trimming at V came to 1 base and at J to 7 bases, leaving 13 bases not matched to a gene. Germline values: CDR1 MGHRA, CDR2 YSYEKL. The CDR3 coding sequence is TGCGCCAGCAGCCAAGGACTCGGGCTAGCGGAGCGGGAGCAGTACTTC. Encoded protein: CASSQGLGLAEREQYF.

This rearrangement joins TRBV7-2 to TRBJ2-7; TRBD1 matches at 7 bases. Trimming cost V 1 base and J 2 bases; bases outside gene matches: 5. Germline V gene lookup returns CDR1 SGHTA and CDR2 FQGNSA. The CDR3 runs 15 residues. As DNA, the CDR3 is TGTGCCAGCAGCTTAGACCGGGACAGCACCTACGAGCAGTACTTC. This codes for CASSLDRDSTYEQYF.

This rearrangement joins TRBV9 to TRBJ1-3; no clear D gene. The CDR3 covers 13 residues. Germline CDR1 reads SGDLS; CDR2 reads YYNGEE. Deletions cut 4 bases from V and 3 bases from J, with 8 bases between. CDR3 in DNA: TGTGCCAGCAGCCCCCCGGGTGGAAACACCATATATTTT. It translates to CASSPPGGNTIYF.

This chain connects TRBV5-1 to TRBJ2-1; 8 nucleotides line up with TRBD2. From germline, CDR1 is SGHRS and CDR2 YFSETQ. The ends lost 2 bases at V and 2 bases at J; junction bases unmatched: 3. The CDR3 runs to 15 residues. Written as DNA, the CDR3 is TGCGCCAGCAGCTTAAGCGGGGGCCCCTACAATGAGCAGTTCTTC. Translation gives CASSLSGGPYNEQFF.

The table lists this clone with a few counts. The rearrangement joins TRBV6-1 to TRBJ2-7; 11 bases fit TRBD1. V shed 0 bases and J 5 bases; nucleotides not matched to a gene: 9. Per the germline V gene, CDR1 is MNHNS and CDR2 is SASEGT. There are 17 residues in the CDR3. The CDR3 region is CASSEAFGGQGANEQYF. The CDR3 DNA is TGTGCCAGCAGTGAAGCGTTTGGCGGACAGGGGGCGAACGAGCAGTACTTC.

The V and J genes are TRBV6-1 and TRBJ2-7, with a possible D match to TRBD2 (7 bases). The V and J ends lost 8 bases and 3 bases respectively, with 17 bases between them. Germline CDR1 reads MNHNS; CDR2 reads SASEGT. The CDR3 is 14 residues long. The CDR3 bases are TGTGCCAGCGAGGGGGGGGCAACCCTCTACGAGCAGTACTTC. Amino acids: CASEGGATLYEQYF.

This sequence joins TRBV28 and TRBJ1-5, with a weak D call TRBD1 (5 bases). CDR1 and CDR2 (germline): MDHEN, SYDVKM. V was cut by 6 bases and J by 4 bases, with 16 bases left in between. CDR3 length: 15 residues. The DNA for the CDR3 is TGTGCCAGCAGAACCGGGGGGGAGGGAAATCAGCCCCAGCATTTT. Translated: CASRTGGEGNQPQHF.

The chain links TRBV7-9 to TRBJ1-1; D gene uncertain. V shed 1 base and J shed 0 bases, with 3 bases lying between them. The CDR3 consists of 13 residues. The V gene's germline CDR1 is SEHNR and CDR2 FQNEAQ (reference sequence). This CDR3 reads CASSLDMNTEAFF. CDR3 in DNA: TGTGCCAGCAGCTTAGACATGAACACTGAAGCTTTCTTT.

J is TRBJ2-1 and V is TRBV9; 9 bases are shared with TRBD2. The CDR3 length is 17 residues. Germline CDR1 is SGDLS and CDR2 is YYNGEE. V dropped 0 bases and J dropped 10; count of bases not matched to a gene: 14. CDR3 residues: CASSVGRGTSRGQEQFF. CDR3 in DNA: TGTGCCAGCAGCGTAGGAAGGGGGACTAGCCGGGGGCAGGAGCAGTTCTTC.

The gene calls are TRBV6-1 and TRBJ2-3; weak D call: TRBD2 (6 bases). Deletions cut 7 bases from V and 3 bases from J, with 17 bases between. This CDR3 is 15 amino acids long. From germline, CDR1 is MNHNS and CDR2 SASEGT. The CDR3: CASMRGSGDTDTQYF. For the CDR3, the DNA is TGTGCCAGCATGAGGGGCTCGGGAGATACAGATACGCAGTATTTT.

The chain links TRBV30 to TRBJ2-1; tentative D call: TRBD2 (5 bases). CDR1 and CDR2 from the germline V gene are GTSNPN and SVGIG (reference sequence). V lost 7 bases and J 8 bases, leaving 15 bases between the germline ends. CDR3 length equals 12 residues. The CDR3: CASGLRGHEQFF. Here the CDR3 DNA reads TGTGCCTCAGGACTTAGAGGCCATGAGCAGTTCTTC.

This clone showed up just a few times. The chain links TRBV19 to TRBJ1-2; D is possibly TRBD1 (5 bases). The length of the CDR3 is 14 residues. The germline V gene encodes CDR1 LNHDA and CDR2 SQIVND (reference sequence). The CDR3 sequence is CAQFSRGSSSGYTF. The DNA of the CDR3 is TGTGCTCAGTTTTCTAGGGGTTCTTCGAGTGGCTACACCTTC.

This chain uses TRBV4-1 with TRBJ1-5; D is unresolved. The CDR3 runs to 16 residues. V lost 0 bases and J 0 bases, leaving 9 bases between the germline ends. CDR1 is MGHRA, CDR2 YSYEKL, per germline. CDR3 DNA sequence: TGCGCCAGCAGCCAAGATCAACAAAATAGCAATCAGCCCCAGCATTTT. Protein sequence: CASSQDQQNSNQPQHF.

This clone appeared once. This chain links TRBV7-9 with TRBJ2-7; D possibly corresponds to TRBD1 (6 bases). In germline, CDR1 is SEHNR, CDR2 FQNEAQ (reference sequence). The V and J ends lost 1 base and 2 bases respectively, with 9 bases between them. This CDR3 comprises 14 residues. The CDR3 DNA sequence: TGTGCCAGCAGCTTAGAACAGGGTGCCTACGAGCAGTACTTC. Its translation: CASSLEQGAYEQYF.

The chain has TRBV19 and TRBJ1-2; 8 nucleotides align to TRBD1. This CDR3 spans 15 amino acids. With V trimmed by 4 bases and J by 4 bases, 8 bases remained unmatched. Per germline, CDR1 LNHDA and CDR2 SQIVND (reference sequence). CDR3 in DNA: TGTGCCAGTAGTACCTCGACAGGGGCCAGCTATGGCTACACCTTC. Protein product: CASSTSTGASYGYTF.

The chain couples TRBV5-5 to TRBJ2-5; 7 bases agree with TRBD1. The CDR3 has 14 amino acids. The germline gives CDR1 SGHKS, CDR2 YYEKEE (reference sequence). V gave up 4 bases and J gave up 2 bases; unmatched junction bases: 5. The CDR3 protein is CASSPSDRQETQYF. CDR3 nucleotides: TGTGCCAGCAGCCCATCGGACAGGCAAGAGACCCAGTACTTC. The full variable domain, in which reference TRBV5-5 and TRBJ2-5 provide the parts outside the CDR3, is DAGVTQSPTHLIKTRGQQVTLRCSPISGHKSVSWYQQVLGQGPQFIFQYYEKEERGRGNFPDRFSARQFPNYSSELNVNALLLGDSALYLCASSPSDRQETQYFGPGTRLLVL.

The chain is built from TRBV4-1 and TRBJ2-4; D might be TRBD1 (6 bases). The ends were cut back, 0 bases at V and 10 bases at J, with 19 bases in the middle. The length of the CDR3 is 16 residues. Per germline, CDR1 MGHRA and CDR2 YSYEKL. CDR3 residues: CASSQDGGRGGAIQYF. In nucleotides, the CDR3 is TGCGCCAGCAGCCAAGATGGGGGCAGGGGTGGGGCTATTCAGTACTTC.

V usage is TRBV7-9 and J usage is TRBJ2-5, with D possibly TRBD2 on 5 matching bases. Per the germline V gene, CDR1 is SEHNR and CDR2 is FQNEAQ (reference sequence). The CDR3 length is 13 residues. Trimming took off 4 bases at V and 4 bases at J, with 10 bases between the two ends. The CDR3 DNA follows: TGTGCCAGCAGCTGGACCGGAGGAGAGACCCAGTACTTC. This translates into CASSWTGGETQYF.

The chain uses TRBV7-7 and TRBJ2-2; 8 positions match TRBD2. Germline lookup yields CDR1 SSHAT and CDR2 FNYEAQ (reference sequence). J lost 4 bases, V lost 2 bases, and 3 bases had no gene match. CDR3 length: 15 amino acids. The CDR3 sequence: CASSLKAGVTGELFF. CDR3 coding DNA: TGTGCCAGCAGCTTAAAAGCGGGAGTCACCGGGGAGCTGTTTTTT.

The chain joins TRBV6-4 to TRBJ2-3; 10 bases match TRBD1. This CDR3 spans 15 amino acids. The germline CDR1 and CDR2 sequences are MRHNA and SNTAGT. V lost 4 bases to trimming and J lost 1 base; unmatched junction nucleotides: 2. CDR3 in DNA: TGTGCCAGCAGTGTCGGGACAGGGGGCACAGATACGCAGTATTTT. Translation gives CASSVGTGGTDTQYF.

This chain links TRBV19 with TRBJ2-5, with a tentative D call TRBD1 (6 bases). The germline gives CDR1 LNHDA, CDR2 SQIVND (reference sequence). V was cut by 6 bases and J by 4 bases, with 6 bases left in between. The CDR3 loop spans 11 amino acids. The DNA of the CDR3 is TGTGCCAGTAGGGGGGCAGAGACCCAGTACTTC. This translates into CASRGAETQYF.

This sequence joins TRBV6-6 and TRBJ1-3, with 8 bases that match TRBD1. V shed 6 bases, J shed 0 bases, and the junction held 4 bases outside the gene matches. The CDR3 length is 15 residues. Looked up from germline, CDR1 is MNHNY and CDR2 is SVGAGI (reference sequence). The CDR3 reads CASRVTGGSGNTIYF. CDR3 sequence (DNA): TGTGCCAGCAGGGTCACAGGGGGCTCTGGAAACACCATATATTTT.